The T cell receptor (beta chain) described here comes from a study of T cell responses to AZD1222 COVID-19 vaccine. Study context: Combined were second doses at about 4 or about 12 weeks. Study-level results: Donors, mostly white British, included more females; clonal diversity was possibly underestimated.

With respect to this clone: What it recognizes is unknown.

Germline values: CDR1 KGHSH, CDR2 LQKENI. Trimming pared 0 bases from V and 8 bases from J, leaving 13 bases between. CDR3 length equals 15 residues. Produced via immunoSEQ multiplex PCR; TCRdb's table is partial and in-frame only. This sample yields about 160,000 clones, of which more than 85% are seen a single time; more than 1.2% belongs to the top ten. The clonotype comes from an adult in good health. Sequenced material: peripheral blood, taken on day 0 of AZD1222 vaccination. This rearrangement joins TRBV18 to TRBJ1-4; D gene uncertain. This CDR3 is CASSPPAGREEKLFF. CDR3 DNA sequence: TGTGCCAGCTCACCACCGGCCGGACGGGAGGAAAAACTGTTTTTT.